This T cell receptor (beta chain) was retrieved from a study of T-cell reconstitution after alpha-beta-depleted transplantation in children. Researchers prepared the TCRbeta library using unique molecular identifiers, the study reports. Each CDR3 protein gets one entry after TCRdb re-called the PCR reads with MiXCR. The sample has a few hundred thousand distinct CDR3 sequences, roughly 20% seen once. The germline CDR1 and CDR2 sequences are DFQATT and SNEGSKA (reference sequence). The V segment lost 0 bases and the J segment 3 bases; nucleotides outside the gene matches: 3. This CDR3 contains 16 residues. This clonotype rates as medium-sized.

The chain uses TRBV20-1 and TRBJ2-2; 11 bases fit TRBD2. The source was PBMCs from the stem cell graft donor, collected from the stem cell graft. This TCR derives from a human donor who donated a stem cell graft to a child with acute myeloid leukemia. DNA for the CDR3: TGCAGTGCTAGAGACATACTAGCGGGAGACACCGGGGAGCTGTTTTTT. Amino acid sequence: CSARDILAGDTGELFF.